Shown below are 20 T cell receptor beta chains from a single sample sequenced in a study of blood T cell repertoires in COVID-19. Here immunoSEQ multiplex PCR was the method, and the copy in TCRdb shows in-frame clones only, minus some. Among 200,000 to 250,000 clones listed, 80% to 90% were seen once. Sequencing was carried out using peripheral blood. Every receptor here comes from a man in his fifties or sixties with active or convalescent COVID-19.

This rearrangement joins TRBV29-1 to TRBJ2-2, with D maybe TRBD2 (6 bases). The CDR3 spans 14 residues. The germline CDR1 and CDR2 sequences are SQVTM and ANQGSEA. V gave up 3 bases and J gave up 4 bases, with 12 bases separating them. The CDR3 sequence: CSVEWEEFTGELFF. As DNA, the CDR3 is TGCAGCGTTGAGTGGGAGGAGTTCACCGGGGAGCTGTTTTTT.

J is TRBJ1-2 and V is TRBV20-1; D gene unclear. Trimming stripped 7 bases from V and 6 bases from J, with 12 bases between. CDR3 size: 11 residues. Germline-derived CDR1 and CDR2 are DFQATT and SNEGSKA (reference sequence). The CDR3 nucleotides read TGCAGTGGTCGAACGGCGGATGGCTACACCTTC. It codes for CSGRTADGYTF.

V and J are TRBV19 and TRBJ1-1, with D perhaps TRBD1 (6 bases). The CDR3 is 13 amino acids. V was trimmed by 6 bases and J by 5 bases, leaving 13 bases between them. The germline CDR1 and CDR2 sequences are LNHDA and SQIVND (reference sequence). CDR3 in DNA: TGTGCCAGTAGCCTCGGGGGGCAGACTGAAGCTTTCTTT. It specifies CASSLGGQTEAFF.

CDR3 sequence reads: CASSIWQSQRKHF. The DNA for the CDR3 is TGTGCCAGTAGTATTTGGCAGTCCCAAAGAAAACATTTT. The chain recombines TRBV19 with TRBJ1-5; no clear D gene. The CDR3 is made up of 13 amino acids. Looked up from germline, CDR1 is LNHDA and CDR2 is SQIVND (reference sequence). Trimming stripped 3 bases from V and 16 bases from J, with 19 bases between.

In DNA form, the CDR3 reads TGTGCCAGCAGTTACAGGCCAGGGGGTATAAACACTGAAGCTTTCTTT. It specifies CASSYRPGGINTEAFF. The chain links TRBV6-2 or TRBV6-3 to TRBJ1-1; 7 nucleotides align to TRBD1. Germline values: CDR1 MNHEY, CDR2 SVGEGT. V lost 2 bases and J lost 2; bases outside the gene matches: 8. The CDR3 has 16 residues.

This rearrangement joins TRBV7-5 to TRBJ1-6; the D call TRBD1 from the table was never checked on the DNA. TRBV7-5 is noted as a pseudogene. This CDR3 has 18 amino acids. DNA for the CDR3: TGTGTCAGAAATAGGCCGGGACAGGGGGCGTTTAGAAATTCACCCCTTCACTTT. Translated: CVRNRPGQGAFRNSPLHF.

The V call is TRBV7-9, the J call TRBJ2-1, with D possibly being TRBD2 (5 bases). The CDR3 has 14 residues. V gave up 5 bases and J gave up 4 bases, with 12 bases separating them. The germline CDR1 and CDR2 sequences are SEHNR and FQNEAQ (reference sequence). The DNA of the CDR3 is TGTGCCAGCAGCCCTAAACGGGGATACAATGAGCAGTTCTTC. It codes for CASSPKRGYNEQFF.

In this sample, this clone turned up once. V and J are TRBV6-4 and TRBJ2-1; the match to TRBD2 covers 10 bases. The germline V gene encodes CDR1 MRHNA and CDR2 SNTAGT. Germline trimming cut 5 bases from V and 13 bases from J; bases unmatched to any gene: 8. This CDR3 contains 13 residues. CDR3 coding DNA: TGTGCCAGCAGTTTGTTTAGCGGGGGGATTCAGTTCTTC. Translation gives CASSLFSGGIQFF.

The chain links TRBV5-1 to TRBJ1-2; TRBD1 agrees at 8 bases. This CDR3 is built from 14 residues. The V segment lost 0 bases and the J segment 8 bases; nucleotides outside the gene matches: 6. Germline-derived CDR1 and CDR2 are SGHRS and YFSETQ. The CDR3 DNA reads TGCGCCAGCAGCTTGGACAGGGGGAGTAGGGGCTACACCTTC. Translated: CASSLDRGSRGYTF.

This rearrangement joins TRBV4-1 to TRBJ2-5; D is unclear. Deletions cut 2 bases from V and 4 bases from J, with 11 bases between. This CDR3 is 14 amino acids long. Germline V gives CDR1 MGHRA, CDR2 YSYEKL. The CDR3, as DNA: TGCGCCAGCAGCCAACCGGTACGCTCAGAGACCCAGTACTTC. It specifies CASSQPVRSETQYF.

The chain uses TRBV7-2 and TRBJ2-1, with 8 nucleotides matching TRBD1. V dropped 5 bases and J dropped 8; count of bases not matched to a gene: 11. The germline CDR1 and CDR2 sequences are SGHTA and FQGNSA. CDR3 length: 15 residues. The CDR3 nucleotides are TGTGCCAGCAGCACCCGGACAGGGTTGTTAGATGAGCAGTTCTTC. Its translation is CASSTRTGLLDEQFF.

The chain is built from TRBV11-3 and TRBJ2-1, with TRBD2 identical over 9 bases. The ends lost 4 bases at V and 10 bases at J; junction bases unmatched: 11. Germline assignment: CDR1 SGHNT and CDR2 YENEEA. The CDR3 runs 15 residues. CDR3 loop: CASSSTSGLGGEQFF. The CDR3 DNA reads as TGTGCCAGCAGCTCGACTAGCGGCCTGGGCGGGGAGCAGTTCTTC.

This clone was found a few times. This rearrangement joins TRBV12-3 or TRBV12-4 to TRBJ2-7; no reliable D call. V was shortened by 5 bases and J by 3 bases, with 8 bases between the two germline ends. This CDR3 comprises 12 residues. This chain's CDR3 is CASSPGIYEQYF. In DNA form, the CDR3 reads TGTGCCAGCAGTCCAGGAATCTACGAGCAGTACTTC.

V gene TRBV27 combines with J gene TRBJ2-3; D gene ambiguous. This CDR3 spans 13 amino acids. Per germline, CDR1 MNHEY and CDR2 SMNVEV (reference sequence). The V and J ends lost 6 bases and 2 bases respectively, with 9 bases between them. CDR3 sequence reads: CASSPSPTDTQYF. Written as DNA, the CDR3 is TGTGCCAGCAGCCCCTCCCCCACAGATACGCAGTATTTT.

The chain combines TRBV7-2 with TRBJ1-2; no firm D call. The CDR3 has 14 amino acids. Germline V gene lookup returns CDR1 SGHTA and CDR2 FQGNSA. V lost 1 base and J 4 bases, leaving 10 bases between the germline ends. For the CDR3, the DNA is TGTGCCAGCAGCTTAGGCCCCCAACTCTATGGCTACACCTTC. Its protein product is CASSLGPQLYGYTF.

For this clone: A read error may produce the germline difference seen at one junction end. The chain links TRBV5-1 to TRBJ2-3, with 8 bases lining up with TRBD2. The length of the CDR3 is 13 residues. Germline lookup yields CDR1 SGHRS and CDR2 YFSETQ. CDR3 bases: TGCGCCAGCAGCTTGGGGACTAGCTTACCCCGGGATTTT. Protein: CASSLGTSLPRDF.

J is TRBJ2-2 and V is TRBV28, with TRBD2 matching over 8 bases. V lost 8 bases to trimming and J lost 4 bases; unmatched junction nucleotides: 9. Per the germline V gene, CDR1 is MDHEN and CDR2 is SYDVKM. This CDR3 contains 15 residues. CDR3 sequence (DNA): TGTGCCAGCTCGGGAGGGGTAGGGCTCACCGGGGAGCTGTTTTTT. Translated: CASSGGVGLTGELFF. Drawing the rest from reference TRBV28 and TRBJ2-2, the complete variable domain is DVKVTQSSRYLVKRTGEKVFLECVQDMDHENMFWYRQDPGLGLRLIYFSYDVKMKEKGDIPEGYSVSREKKERFSLILESASTNQTSMYLCASSGGVGLTGELFFGEGSRLTVL.

This clone was detected a few times. The chain uses TRBV7-2 and TRBJ1-1, with D uncertain. The CDR3 has 13 residues. Germline V gene sequence: CDR1 SGHTA, CDR2 FQGNSA. The germline V and J ends were trimmed by 2 bases and 11 bases, with 15 bases remaining between them. The CDR3 loop is CASSLKPSLRAFF. CDR3 in DNA: TGTGCCAGCAGCTTAAAACCCTCCCTTCGGGCTTTCTTT.

This chain joins TRBV27 and TRBJ1-1; 7 bases match TRBD1. This CDR3 spans 15 amino acids. The J segment lost 8 bases and the V segment lost 3 bases, leaving 12 bases of the junction unmatched. The germline V gene encodes CDR1 MNHEY and CDR2 SMNVEV (reference sequence). The CDR3: CASSLEKQGPTEAFF. CDR3 bases: TGTGCCAGCAGTTTGGAGAAACAGGGGCCAACCGAAGCTTTCTTT.

The rearrangement uses TRBV29-1 and TRBJ2-1; a possible D gene is TRBD2 (7 bases). The CDR3 is 10 amino acids. CDR1 and CDR2 from the germline V gene are SQVTM and ANQGSEA. Trimming left V 8 bases short and J 9 bases short, with 11 bases between. This CDR3 reads CSLGGGEQFF. The CDR3 DNA sequence: TGCAGCCTAGGGGGGGGTGAGCAGTTCTTC.